Each of the 14 T cell receptor beta chains below was sequenced from the same sample in a study of blood T cells in healthy people across ages (dated by TCRdb to 2014 to 2015). Library preparation used 5' RACE. Sequencing relied on an Illumina HiSeq 2500. The second PCR ran for about 6 to 12 cycles and used a J-beta primer mix along with a sample-barcoded 5' primer. The public sequencing data were trimmed at Q25 with fastp and processed into clonotypes with MiXCR by TCRdb, which kept only in-frame beta chains. CDR3 protein duplicates are merged, each entry listing the most common genes and DNA. This sample has fewer than 900,000 distinct CDR3 sequences in its table, and 43% of those were observed once. The top ten clones comprise more than 20% of the sample. The sample comprised blood. The receptors stem from a woman aged 55-69 years in good health.

V gene TRBV7-9 combines with J gene TRBJ2-4; no clear D gene. The better agreement between TRBJ2-7 and the DNA end casts doubt on the J call. This CDR3 region has 13 residues. Germline CDR1 is SEHNR and CDR2 is FQNEAQ (reference sequence). In nucleotides, the CDR3 is TGTGCCAGCAGCTTAGATACCCTTTCCGAGCAGTACTTC. This sequence encodes CASSLDTLSEQYF.

V usage is TRBV5-1 and J usage is TRBJ2-1; 8 positions agree with TRBD1. There are 14 residues in the CDR3. Germline V gives CDR1 SGHRS, CDR2 YFSETQ. After removal of 4 bases from V and 5 bases from J, the junction contained 5 bases not matched to a gene. This chain's CDR3 is CASSMGQAHNEQFF. The CDR3 nucleotides read TGCGCCAGCAGCATGGGACAGGCCCACAATGAGCAGTTCTTC.

Concerning this clonotype itself: The germline gene is not matched at one end of the junction; a read error may be the cause. J is TRBJ2-7 and V is TRBV11-2; the D is unclear. CDR1 SGHAT and CDR2 FQNNGV come from the germline V gene. CDR3 length equals 13 residues. Here the CDR3 DNA reads TGTGCCAGCAGCCCCGGATTTACGTACGCGCAGTACTTC. Protein: CASSPGFTYAQYF. Full variable domain (outside the CDR3, taken from reference TRBV11-2 and TRBJ2-7): EAGVAQSPRYKIIEKRQSVAFWCNPISGHATLYWYQQILGQGPKLLIQFQNNGVVDDSQLPKDRFSAERLKGVDSTLKIQPAKLEDSAVYLCASSPGFTYAQYFGPGTRLTVT.

The chain couples TRBV30 to TRBJ1-2, with D maybe TRBD1 (6 bases). Germline V gene sequence: CDR1 GTSNPN, CDR2 SVGIG (reference sequence). V was shortened by 5 bases and J by 3 bases, with 10 bases between the two germline ends. The CDR3 is 12 residues long. CDR3 residues: CAWVKGDYGYTF. In DNA, the CDR3 is TGTGCCTGGGTAAAGGGGGACTATGGCTACACCTTC.

This clonotype was found a few times. The V and J genes are TRBV7-2 and TRBJ2-5; perhaps D is TRBD1 or TRBD2 (5 bases each). This CDR3 region has 15 residues. The ends were cut back, 5 bases at V and 4 bases at J, with 17 bases in the middle. Germline CDR1 and CDR2: SGHTA and FQGNSA. The CDR3 reads CASSHPSGHRETQYF. The CDR3, as DNA: TGTGCCAGCAGCCATCCATCGGGGCATCGAGAGACCCAGTACTTC. Using reference TRBV7-2 and TRBJ2-5 for the parts outside the CDR3, the full variable domain is GAGVSQSPSNKVTEKGKDVELRCDPISGHTALYWYRQSLGQGLEFLIYFQGNSAPDKSGLPSDRFSAERTGGSVSTLTIQRTQQEDSAVYLCASSHPSGHRETQYFGPGTRLLVL.

The rearrangement links TRBV29-1 to TRBJ2-4; perhaps D is TRBD1 or TRBD2 (7 bases each). The J call is in doubt because the DNA end fits TRBJ2-7 better. The CDR3 spans 14 residues. CDR1 is SQVTM, CDR2 ANQGSEA, per germline. The CDR3 region is CSVEDGRGGDEQYF. CDR3 coding DNA: TGCAGCGTTGAAGATGGCAGGGGGGGAGACGAGCAGTACTTC.

This clonotype was recorded at least ten times. V gene TRBV6-2 or TRBV6-3 combines with J gene TRBJ2-7; 9 bases match TRBD1. V shed 4 bases and J 12 bases; nucleotides not matched to a gene: 7. Germline V gene data show CDR1 as MNHEY and CDR2 as SVGEGT. The CDR3 sequence is 12 residues long. The CDR3 DNA sequence: TGTGCCAGCAGTTTTACAGGGGGCACTTCGTACTTC. It specifies CASSFTGGTSYF.

The chain uses TRBV5-1 and TRBJ2-7; 11 bases fit TRBD2. Germline V CDR1 and CDR2: SGHRS, YFSETQ. The CDR3 has 14 amino acids. With 4 bases clipped from V and 3 bases from J, the junction kept 3 bases outside the gene matches. The CDR3 nucleotides read TGCGCCAGCAGCGCGGGACTAGCGGACTACGAGCAGTACTTC. It specifies CASSAGLADYEQYF.

This chain connects TRBV14 to TRBJ1-1, with unresolved D. CDR1 and CDR2 (germline): SGHDN, FVKESK. CDR3 length equals 14 residues. Trimming pared 5 bases from V and 1 base from J, leaving 11 bases between. CDR3 protein: CASSKSLGNTEAFF. The CDR3 nucleotides are TGTGCCAGCAGCAAATCCCTGGGGAACACTGAAGCTTTCTTT.

The rearrangement joins TRBV6-5 to TRBJ2-3; D ambiguous. The ends were cut back, 6 bases at V and 3 bases at J, with 10 bases in the middle. The germline V gene has CDR1 MNHEY and CDR2 SVGAGI. The CDR3 has 13 amino acids. CDR3 sequence: CASRRLQTDTQYF. The CDR3 DNA follows: TGTGCCAGCAGGAGGCTACAGACAGATACGCAGTATTTT.

This clonotype was detected once. The chain links TRBV7-2 to TRBJ2-5, with TRBD2 matching 7 bases. The CDR3 is 16 residues long. With 1 base clipped from V and 0 bases from J, the junction kept 5 bases outside the gene matches. CDR1 and CDR2 (germline): SGHTA, FQGNSA. CDR3 sequence reads: CASSLGREGYQETQYF. CDR3 DNA: TGTGCCAGCAGCTTAGGGAGGGAGGGGTACCAAGAGACCCAGTACTTC.

This clonotype appeared many times. CDR3 coding DNA: TGTGCCAGCAGCCAGGACAGACCCTACGAGCAGTACTTC. This encodes CASSQDRPYEQYF. The gene calls are TRBV7-2 and TRBJ2-7; maybe TRBD1 (6 bases). The V and J ends lost 5 bases and 2 bases respectively, with 10 bases between them. The CDR3 is 13 amino acids. Germline V gene sequence: CDR1 SGHTA, CDR2 FQGNSA.

This clonotype was detected a few times. The genes are TRBV4-2 and TRBJ1-2; D gene uncertain. Trimming took off 1 base at V and 2 bases at J, with 8 bases between the two ends. CDR3 length equals 14 residues. Germline V gene sequence: CDR1 LGHNA, CDR2 YNFKEQ. The CDR3, as DNA: TGTGCCAGCAGCCAAGTTTCACAGAACTATGGCTACACCTTC. This codes for CASSQVSQNYGYTF.

The chain couples TRBV10-3 to TRBJ1-1; TRBD1 might be the D (6 bases). With 3 bases removed from V and 4 bases from J, the gap between germline ends came to 12 bases. CDR3 length: 14 amino acids. Per the germline V gene, CDR1 is ENHRY and CDR2 is SYGVKD. In DNA form, the CDR3 reads TGTGCCATCAGTGAAGGACAGACGACCACTGAAGCTTTCTTT. Amino acid sequence: CAISEGQTTTEAFF.